Listed here are 15 T cell receptor beta chains from one sample, sequenced in a study of blood T cell repertoires in COVID-19. Measured with immunoSEQ multiplex PCR; TCRdb has only the in-frame clones, and not every one. The sample carries 21,000 or so clones, around 82% recorded once. Sequenced sample: peripheral blood. The receptors shown here come from a human donor in a cohort sampled during active COVID-19.

CDR3 loop: CASSVAPGGDGYTF. The CDR3 bases are TGTGCCAGCAGCGTAGCTCCAGGGGGCGATGGCTACACCTTC. The chain uses TRBV9 and TRBJ1-2, with 8 nucleotides matching TRBD1. J was trimmed by 6 bases and V by 0 bases; bases with no gene match: 4. The CDR3 loop spans 14 amino acids. The germline gives CDR1 SGDLS, CDR2 YYNGEE.

The J gene is TRBJ1-1, the V gene TRBV6-5; D is possibly TRBD1 (5 bases). V lost 7 bases and J lost 5, with 20 bases in between. CDR3 length: 15 amino acids. Germline CDR1 reads MNHEY; CDR2 reads SVGAGI. The CDR3 protein is CASIFQGGRGTEAFF. CDR3 nucleotides: TGTGCCAGCATTTTCCAAGGAGGGAGGGGAACTGAAGCTTTCTTT.

This clone has only one observation. This chain joins TRBV6-5 and TRBJ1-3; D not certain. This CDR3 is 15 amino acids long. Trimming removed 5 bases from V and 0 bases from J, with 11 bases in between. Germline lookup yields CDR1 MNHEY and CDR2 SVGAGI. The CDR3 is CASSQSRLSGNTIYF. The CDR3 DNA follows: TGTGCCAGCAGTCAAAGCAGACTCTCTGGAAACACCATATATTTT.

The rearrangement links TRBV28 to TRBJ2-6, with no clear D. There are 14 residues in the CDR3. From germline, CDR1 is MDHEN and CDR2 SYDVKM. V lost 4 bases, J lost 1 base, and 5 bases lay in between. In nucleotides, the CDR3 is TGTGCCAGCAGTTCCCGTTCTGGGGCCAACGTCCTGACTTTC. It encodes CASSSRSGANVLTF.

The CDR3 here is CASSTGTGYGEQFF. The CDR3 region has the DNA TGTGCCAGTAGTACCGGGACAGGATACGGTGAGCAGTTCTTC. The chain recombines TRBV19 with TRBJ2-1; 8 bases line up with TRBD1. The CDR3 contains 14 residues. Looked up from germline, CDR1 is LNHDA and CDR2 is SQIVND (reference sequence). The ends lost 4 bases at V and 9 bases at J; junction bases unmatched: 8.

The V gene is TRBV4-2, the J gene TRBJ2-2; TRBD2 might be the D (6 bases). V gave up 1 base and J gave up 0 bases, with 9 bases separating them. CDR3 length: 16 amino acids. In germline, CDR1 is LGHNA, CDR2 YNFKEQ. CDR3 nucleotides: TGTGCCAGCAGCCAAGGTTCTAGCGCGAACACCGGGGAGCTGTTTTTT. Its translation: CASSQGSSANTGELFF.

This chain links TRBV27 with TRBJ2-3, with D unresolved. This CDR3 has 15 residues. V was shortened by 3 bases and J by 0 bases, with 10 bases between the two germline ends. Germline V gene lookup returns CDR1 MNHEY and CDR2 SMNVEV (reference sequence). As DNA, the CDR3 is TGTGCCAGCAGTTTCTGGCAGTCTAGCACAGATACGCAGTATTTT. Amino acids: CASSFWQSSTDTQYF.

This clone was found once. This chain links TRBV30 with TRBJ1-2; 8 positions match TRBD1. Per the germline V gene, CDR1 is GTSNPN and CDR2 is SVGIG (reference sequence). CDR3 length: 15 amino acids. V trimming: 0 bases; J trimming: 8 bases; junction bases outside the gene matches: 11. The chain's CDR3 is CAWSVGPGGEGGYTF. The CDR3 DNA reads as TGTGCCTGGAGTGTGGGGCCAGGGGGCGAAGGGGGCTACACCTTC.

This clone was seen only a few times. The chain is built from TRBV7-9 and TRBJ1-6, with 9 bases identical to TRBD1. The CDR3 covers 15 residues. With 2 bases clipped from V and 13 bases from J, the junction kept 9 bases outside the gene matches. Germline V CDR1 and CDR2: SEHNR, FQNEAQ (reference sequence). The CDR3 region is CASSLPGQGVGPLHF. In nucleotides, the CDR3 is TGTGCCAGCAGCTTACCGGGACAGGGTGTGGGGCCCCTCCACTTT.

The chain has TRBV10-2 and TRBJ1-2, with TRBD1 matching over 7 bases. Germline CDR1 WSHSY, CDR2 SAAADI. Trimming cost V 5 bases and J 6 bases; bases outside gene matches: 12. CDR3 length: 15 amino acids. Here the CDR3 DNA reads TGCGCCAGCAGTCATTCGAGACAGGGTTTTGATGGCTACACCTTC. Translated: CASSHSRQGFDGYTF.

The chain is built from TRBV19 and TRBJ1-1; no clear D gene. The CDR3 runs 16 residues. Deletions cut 1 base from V and 3 bases from J, with 15 bases between. CDR1 LNHDA and CDR2 SQIVND come from the germline V gene (reference sequence). The CDR3 nucleotides read TGTGCCAGTAGTATAGGCGGGTTAAACTGGGACACTGAAGCTTTCTTT. Encoded protein: CASSIGGLNWDTEAFF.

This clone has just one count. V usage is TRBV7-6 and J usage is TRBJ2-7; D is perhaps TRBD1 (6 bases). The CDR3 sequence is 14 residues long. Trimming shortened V by 4 bases and J by 7 bases, and 17 bases separated the two germline ends. The germline V gene has CDR1 SGHVS and CDR2 FNYEAQ. CDR3 DNA sequence: TGTGCCAGCAGCTCTGTACAGGGTCGCGGGGAGCAGTACTTC. It yields the protein CASSSVQGRGEQYF.

J is TRBJ2-1 and V is TRBV18, with D maybe TRBD1 (6 bases). V shed 1 base and J shed 12 bases, with 13 bases lying between them. The CDR3 has 13 amino acids. The germline gives CDR1 KGHSH, CDR2 LQKENI. For the CDR3, the DNA is TGTGCCAGCTCACCACGGGACACCGCGGGGCAGTTCTTC. Protein product: CASSPRDTAGQFF.

This sequence joins TRBV25-1 and TRBJ2-7; 7 nucleotides agree with TRBD1. V lost 4 bases and J lost 0; bases outside the gene matches: 9. There are 16 residues in the CDR3. The germline gives CDR1 MGHDK, CDR2 SYGVNS. This CDR3 reads CASSGYTGDGSYEQYF. CDR3 nucleotides: TGTGCCAGCAGTGGTTACACAGGGGACGGCTCCTACGAGCAGTACTTC.

This chain connects TRBV9 to TRBJ2-3; 7 positions agree with TRBD2. V lost 2 bases to trimming and J lost 4 bases; unmatched junction nucleotides: 7. From germline, CDR1 is SGDLS and CDR2 YYNGEE. This CDR3 contains 15 residues. DNA for the CDR3: TGTGCCAGCAGCGTTTCAGGGAGGGGCGCAGATACGCAGTATTTT. Translating gives CASSVSGRGADTQYF.